The following is a T cell receptor beta chain sequence with its context. Antigen: not known. This specimen belongs to a study of T cell repertoires in cytomegalovirus infection. Study information: Well-studied HLA-B-restricted epitopes and recently identified HLA-C-restricted epitopes of CMV were both used in the study. Through public TCR beta signatures, both CMV infection and matching HLA type were indicated.

MiXCR, applied by TCRdb to the reads, yields one record per CDR3 protein. The table includes 75,000 to 100,000 distinct CDR3 sequences, 45% to 55% detected once. Trimming removed 2 bases at V and 1 base at J, with 8 bases between. Germline CDR1 LNHNV, CDR2 YYDKDF (reference sequence). The CDR3 contains 14 residues. Overall study findings and caveats: In two of eight donors, the top clonotype was HLA-C-restricted CMV-specific.

This clonotype was sampled from a human donor in good health (CMV status not recorded). Some clones in this sample may be carry-over from other donors' samples. This chain links TRBV15 with TRBJ1-2; no clear D. The sample was CD8+ T cells from cultured PBMCs, taken from culture after CMV antigen stimulation. The CDR3 sequence is CATSRTTVNYGYTF. As DNA, the CDR3 is TGTGCCACCAGCAGAACCACAGTTAACTATGGCTACACCTTC.